The 7 T cell receptor beta chains reported below all come from one sample, sequenced in a study of radiotherapy plus CTLA-4 blockade in lung cancer. Method: immunoSEQ multiplex PCR; TCRdb's copy keeps in-frame clones and lacks some. The sample lists 12,000 to 15,000 clones; 55% to 80% were seen once. The source was peripheral blood, collected from a patient treated with radiotherapy plus ipilimumab. The receptors stem from a human donor with non-small cell lung cancer whose response to radiotherapy plus ipilimumab could not be evaluated.

The chain has TRBV6-6 and TRBJ1-1; D possibly corresponds to TRBD1 (6 bases). There are 14 residues in the CDR3. Germline CDR1 MNHNY, CDR2 SVGAGI (reference sequence). Deletions cut 2 bases from V and 7 bases from J, with 14 bases between. The CDR3 nucleotides read TGTGCCAGCAGTTACGATTACAGGGCGGGTGAAGCTTTCTTT. Amino acids: CASSYDYRAGEAFF.

This clone was seen a handful of times. The chain uses TRBV2 and TRBJ1-2; no clear D. The CDR3 runs to 12 residues. Germline V gene lookup returns CDR1 SNHLY and CDR2 FYNNEI. With 6 bases removed from V and 5 bases from J, the gap between germline ends came to 10 bases. The CDR3 DNA follows: TGTGCCAGCAGGACACAAGAATATGGCTACACCTTC. Amino acids: CASRTQEYGYTF.

V is TRBV30 and J is TRBJ1-2; maybe TRBD1 (6 bases). This CDR3 spans 15 amino acids. Trimming took 3 bases from V and 2 from J, leaving 16 bases between them. Germline-derived CDR1 and CDR2 are GTSNPN and SVGIG (reference sequence). The CDR3 nucleotides are TGTGCCTGGAGGGCAGGGGCAGGGGCCAACTATGGCTACACCTTC. It is translated as CAWRAGAGANYGYTF. Supplemented by reference TRBV30 and TRBJ1-2, the full variable domain reads SQTIHQWPATLVQPVGSPLSLECTVEGTSNPNLYWYRQAAGRGLQLLFYSVGIGQISSEVPQNLSASRPQDRQFILSSKKLLLSDSGFYLCAWRAGAGANYGYTFGSGTRLTVV.

The table lists this clone with a few counts. The chain employs TRBV5-6 and TRBJ2-1, with 10 bases aligning to TRBD2. The CDR3 runs to 16 residues. With V trimmed by 0 bases and J by 6 bases, 6 bases remained unmatched. CDR1 is SGHDT and CDR2 is YYEEEE in the germline V gene. CDR3 nucleotides: TGTGCCAGCAGCTTGGCCAGCGGGGGGGCCGGCAATGAGCAGTTCTTC. This sequence encodes CASSLASGGAGNEQFF. Complete variable domain (other parts from reference TRBV5-6 and TRBJ2-1): DAGVTQSPTHLIKTRGQQVTLRCSPKSGHDTVSWYQQALGQGPQFIFQYYEEEERQRGNFPDRFSGHQFPNYSSELNVNALLLGDSALYLCASSLASGGAGNEQFFGPGTRLTVL.

This sequence joins TRBV6-1 and TRBJ2-1, with 7 bases aligning to TRBD2. Germline CDR1 MNHNS, CDR2 SASEGT. The CDR3 totals 13 residues. J gave up 10 bases and V 0 bases, and 3 bases lay outside the gene matches. The CDR3 reads CASSEAPGREQFF. DNA for the CDR3: TGTGCCAGCAGTGAAGCGCCCGGGAGGGAGCAGTTCTTC.

This sequence joins TRBV6-1 and TRBJ2-7, with D possibly TRBD2 on 6 matching bases. The CDR3 is 12 amino acids. V lost 8 bases and J 2 bases, leaving 10 bases between the germline ends. Per the germline V gene, CDR1 is MNHNS and CDR2 is SASEGT. This chain's CDR3 is CASRRGPYEQYV. In nucleotides, the CDR3 is TGTGCCAGCCGGAGGGGACCCTACGAGCAGTACGTC.

The chain employs TRBV4-3 and TRBJ1-5, with TRBD1 as a possible D gene (5 bases). V was shortened by 0 bases and J by 6 bases, with 21 bases between the two germline ends. Germline V CDR1 and CDR2: LGHNA, YSLEER. The CDR3 consists of 18 residues. CDR3 sequence: CASSQDRSPGGRGQPQHF. For the CDR3, the DNA is TGCGCCAGCAGCCAAGATCGGTCCCCGGGGGGTCGGGGTCAGCCCCAGCATTTT.